This TCR beta chain stems from a study of somatic mutations in cytotoxic T cells in rheumatoid arthritis. CDR3 length equals 12 residues. The ends were cut back, 6 bases at V and 6 bases at J, with 8 bases in the middle. Germline CDR1 reads SEHNR; CDR2 reads FQNEAQ (reference sequence). Notes on this clone: Its antigen is unknown.

General study findings and limits: Rheumatoid arthritis patients, but not healthy controls, exhibited increasing CD8+ clonality with age.

Clones were read by immunoSEQ multiplex PCR, and TCRdb kept only the in-frame ones, dropping some. The table lists 19,000 or so clones, 73% of them singletons. The sample consisted of CD8+ T cells sorted from blood. The chain uses TRBV7-9 and TRBJ2-2, with D unclear. The TCR comes from a woman aged 60-70 years in good health. CDR3 amino acids: CASSSGAGELFF. CDR3 bases: TGTGCCAGCAGTTCGGGTGCCGGGGAGCTGTTTTTT.